The 17 T cell receptor beta chains given below trace back to one sample, sequenced in a study of T cells after yellow fever vaccination. TCRdb called the 5' RACE reads again in MiXCR, with one record for every CDR3 protein. The table lists 250,000 to 400,000 distinct CDR3 sequences, approximately 4% of them singletons. The sequencing here drew on PBMCs, taken 15 days after the yellow fever booster vaccination. The origin of the receptors is a man younger than 30 who received the YFV17D yellow fever vaccine.

This clonotype was counted many times. In nucleotides, the CDR3 is TGTGCCAGCAGCTTCGCCAGCGGGGGCCACTCCTACAATGAGCAGTTCTTC. This encodes CASSFASGGHSYNEQFF. The chain uses TRBV7-6 and TRBJ2-1, with 8 positions matching TRBD2. The CDR3 is 17 residues long. Trimming removed 3 bases from V and 0 bases from J; junction bases left unmatched: 7. CDR1 and CDR2 from the germline V gene are SGHVS and FNYEAQ.

This clonotype was counted between two and nine times. This chain connects TRBV10-3 to TRBJ2-1; possible D gene TRBD2, 5 bases. The germline CDR1 and CDR2 sequences are ENHRY and SYGVKD. V was pared by 5 bases and J by 5 bases, with 10 bases between. The CDR3 is 13 amino acids. CDR3 coding DNA: TGTGCCATCAGTAGCGGCACTCACAATGAGCAGTTCTTC. Amino acids: CAISSGTHNEQFF.

This clonotype has only a few counts. This chain joins TRBV20-1 and TRBJ1-4; D gene unclear. The V end was cut by 1 base, the J end by 8 bases, with 14 bases between. Germline lookup yields CDR1 DFQATT and CDR2 SNEGSKA (reference sequence). The CDR3 has 14 residues. The DNA for the CDR3 is TGCAGTGCTAGAGTATCCCTAGGACGGGAAAAACTGTTTTTT. Its translation is CSARVSLGREKLFF.

This clonotype was observed at least ten times. CDR3 nucleotides: TGTGCCAGCAGCCCACTAGCGGGGGGACTCTACGAGCAGTACGTC. As protein: CASSPLAGGLYEQYV. The V call is TRBV7-2, the J call TRBJ2-7; TRBD2 matches at 12 bases. CDR3 length equals 15 residues. The ends lost 5 bases at V and 3 bases at J; junction bases unmatched: 5. Germline lookup yields CDR1 SGHTA and CDR2 FQGNSA.

Only a few counts were recorded for this clonotype. The rearrangement uses TRBV9 and TRBJ2-3, with 10 positions matching TRBD2. Germline V gene lookup returns CDR1 SGDLS and CDR2 YYNGEE. V was pared by 1 base and J by 3 bases, with 5 bases of the junction left unmatched. CDR3 length: 16 amino acids. CDR3 in amino acids: CASSVSPGLATDTQYF. The CDR3 bases are TGTGCCAGCAGCGTATCTCCGGGACTAGCGACAGATACGCAGTATTTT.

This clonotype was observed many times. The chain couples TRBV5-1 to TRBJ1-1; the D is unclear. The CDR3 has 12 amino acids. Trimming stripped 0 bases from V and 11 bases from J, with 11 bases between. CDR1 and CDR2 from the germline V gene are SGHRS and YFSETQ. DNA of the CDR3: TGCGCCAGCAGCTTGGACTCCGACTCGGCTTTCTTT. It codes for CASSLDSDSAFF. Full variable domain (outside the CDR3, taken from reference TRBV5-1 and TRBJ1-1): KAGVTQTPRYLIKTRGQQVTLSCSPISGHRSVSWYQQTPGQGLQFLFEYFSETQRNKGNFPGRFSGRQFSNSRSEMNVSTLELGDSALYLCASSLDSDSAFFGQGTRLTVV.

This clonotype was observed at least ten times. J is TRBJ2-1 and V is TRBV29-1, with TRBD2 matching 11 bases. J was trimmed by 0 bases and V by 2 bases; bases with no gene match: 12. This CDR3 has 19 amino acids. CDR1 is SQVTM, CDR2 ANQGSEA, per germline. The CDR3 region is CSVEPGASGGLSSYNEQFF. The DNA for the CDR3 is TGCAGCGTTGAACCAGGGGCTAGCGGGGGGCTTAGCTCCTACAATGAGCAGTTCTTC.

V gene TRBV18 combines with J gene TRBJ1-5, with a possible D match to TRBD1 (5 bases). Deletions cut 4 bases from V and 5 bases from J, with 15 bases between. This CDR3 has 15 residues. Germline values: CDR1 KGHSH, CDR2 LQKENI. DNA of the CDR3: TGTGCCAGCTCACAACTGGTCGGGGCCGATCAGCCCCAGCATTTT. Encoded protein: CASSQLVGADQPQHF.

This chain joins TRBV19 and TRBJ2-1; the match to TRBD2 covers 7 bases. The germline gives CDR1 LNHDA, CDR2 SQIVND (reference sequence). The CDR3 sequence is 13 residues long. With V trimmed by 7 bases and J by 4 bases, 4 bases remained unmatched. This CDR3 is CASTARGYNEQFF. In DNA, the CDR3 is TGTGCCAGTACAGCGCGGGGGTACAATGAGCAGTTCTTC.

This clonotype came up a few times. The chain employs TRBV20-1 and TRBJ2-1; 8 bases fit TRBD2. The V gene's germline CDR1 is DFQATT and CDR2 SNEGSKA (reference sequence). The CDR3 is 15 residues long. With 6 bases clipped from V and 4 bases from J, the junction kept 11 bases outside the gene matches. The CDR3 is CSAKDFLAGYNEQFF. In DNA form, the CDR3 reads TGCAGTGCGAAGGATTTCTTAGCGGGATACAATGAGCAGTTCTTC.

This clonotype was recorded once. Just one base apart from a much larger clone, this may be a read error. J is TRBJ1-4 and V is TRBV7-2; D uncertain. CDR1 and CDR2 (germline): SGHTA, FQGNSA. This CDR3 comprises 13 residues. The CDR3 region is CASSLVKNEKLIF. In nucleotides, the CDR3 is TGTGCCAGCAGCTTGGTTAAAAACGAAAAACTGATTTTT.

The DNA of the CDR3 is TGTGCCAGCAGCCTCACCCGGGACACCATATATTTT. Translation gives CASSLTRDTIYF. V usage is TRBV2 and J usage is TRBJ1-3, with D unresolved. CDR3 size: 12 residues. V was cut by 6 bases and J by 8 bases, with 11 bases left in between. Germline CDR1 and CDR2: SNHLY and FYNNEI.

This clonotype was seen more than once but under ten times. This chain connects TRBV5-1 to TRBJ1-2; 8 bases align to TRBD1. Per the germline V gene, CDR1 is SGHRS and CDR2 is YFSETQ. This CDR3 has 16 amino acids. The V segment lost 0 bases and the J segment 6 bases; nucleotides outside the gene matches: 10. CDR3 protein: CASSLAPGGAGDGYTF. CDR3 sequence (DNA): TGCGCCAGCAGCTTGGCCCCAGGGGGCGCGGGAGATGGCTACACCTTC.

V and J are TRBV4-1 and TRBJ1-4; perhaps TRBD1 as D (5 bases). The CDR3 spans 15 residues. Germline loops: CDR1 MGHRA, CDR2 YSYEKL. V was shortened by 0 bases and J by 8 bases, with 13 bases between the two germline ends. In DNA, the CDR3 is TGCGCCAGCAGCCAAGATGGCAGGGTTGGAGAAAAACTGTTTTTT. Translation gives CASSQDGRVGEKLFF.

Only a few counts were recorded for this clonotype. The J gene is TRBJ1-2, the V gene TRBV4-3; 9 positions agree with TRBD1. CDR3 length equals 17 residues. In germline, CDR1 is LGHNA, CDR2 YSLEER. J lost 4 bases, V lost 0 bases, and 9 bases had no gene match. CDR3 coding DNA: TGCGCCAGCAGCCAAGATACCCTTACAGGGGGCCTCTATGGCTACACCTTC. Translation gives CASSQDTLTGGLYGYTF.

There are many counts of this clonotype. J is TRBJ2-7 and V is TRBV20-1; D may be TRBD2 (7 bases). The CDR3 spans 14 residues. Per germline, CDR1 DFQATT and CDR2 SNEGSKA (reference sequence). V lost 4 bases, J lost 3 bases, and 16 bases lay in between. In DNA, the CDR3 is TGCAGTGCTATACCAGGCGGGGGCAGCTACGAGCAGTACGTC. Translated: CSAIPGGGSYEQYV.

V gene TRBV6-6 combines with J gene TRBJ2-5, with 8 bases fitting TRBD2. Germline CDR1 and CDR2: MNHNY and SVGAGI (reference sequence). J gave up 5 bases and V 5 bases, and 7 bases lay outside the gene matches. The CDR3 sequence is 14 residues long. CDR3 loop: CASSDTGGPETQYF. The DNA of the CDR3 is TGTGCCAGCAGTGATACGGGGGGGCCGGAGACCCAGTACTTC.